The text below deals with one T cell receptor (beta chain). This clonotype was seen ten or more times. What this receptor recognizes is not known. Base qualities are not recorded, but no much larger clone differs from it by a single base. These data are taken from a study of regulatory T cells in long-lasting Graves disease (dated by TCRdb to the early 2020s). At the level of the whole study: Antithyroid drugs had been taken for less than 3 months by newly diagnosed Graves' disease patients. The study was conducted in China and was registered as a clinical trial. This study used TCR sequencing and RNA sequencing of peripheral blood to compare persistent Graves' disease patients against newly diagnosed Graves' disease patients. A total of about 33 samples underwent TCR sequencing, from some 13 patients with persistent Graves' disease and some 20 patients with newly diagnosed Graves' disease. Broader findings and caveats from the paper: A larger number of public clonotypes was shared among persistent patients (2,741) than among newly diagnosed patients (around 970). Only the TCR beta chain was sequenced and analyzed. Only peripheral blood was studied, because thyroid tissue, the primary lesion, was inaccessible. Lower TCR Shannon entropy and fewer highly expanded clones were observed in persistent Graves' disease patients than in newly diagnosed patients, which suggested clonal expansion. The authors noted that the small sample size was a limitation that may lower accuracy.

The sample's time point label, decoded: newly diagnosed GD, antithyroid drugs for less than 3 months. For both TCR sequencing and RNA sequencing, RNA was extracted from PBMCs in TRIzol. The diagnosis of Graves' disease was made according to American Thyroid Association guidelines. Recruitment of patients was carried out at an endocrinology department in Xi'an, China. Each patient gave approximately 10 milliliters of peripheral blood, collected in an EDTA anticoagulant tube. PBMCs were isolated by Ficoll Paque Plus density gradient separation without further T cell sorting. An Agilent 2100 Bioanalyzer and agarose gel were used to assess RNA quality, and a NanoDrop 2000 was used to measure RNA concentration. The library was produced with multiplex PCR. The sequencer was an Illumina HiSeq 4000. TCR beta libraries were built with iRepertoire HTBI primers and Arm-PCR amplification of CDR3 regions. Before sequencing, the PCR products underwent gel purification. Per the source publication's procedure: A total of 62 TRBV and 14 TRBJ segments were identified across samples and were used for gene usage analysis of CDR3 amino acid clonotypes. COPE and FqMerger were used to merge the filtered high-quality paired reads into contigs. Contigs were aligned with BLAST to IMGT TRBV, TRBD and TRBJ reference genes, and CDR3 was defined per IMGT. Any clonotype with a frequency above 0.1% was classified as a highly expanded clone. Repertoire diversity was measured by Shannon entropy, and V-J evenness by the Gini coefficient. Public clonotypes were defined as clonotypes shared by more than one individual. TCRdb reanalyzed the raw reads on its own, using fastp at Q25 for trimming and MiXCR for clone calling, and kept in-frame beta chains. Merged by CDR3 protein, the rows form single entries marked with the most common genes and DNA. The V and J calls and clone size come from TCRdb's table, not from the authors' own analysis. The sample table contains under 250,000 distinct CDR3 sequences; only one count was recorded for 20% to 25% of them. Of the sample, about 14% falls within the top ten clones.

Specimen: peripheral blood mononuclear cells (PBMCs), collected at new diagnosis, from a patient treated with antithyroid drugs. The TCR originated in a female donor with Graves disease.

The DNA reads as follows: TGTGCCAGCAGTTCCGGAGCGACTTCGTACCAAGAGACCCAGTACTTC. Its translation reads: CASSSGATSYQETQYF. The sequence joins TRBV28 to TRBJ2-5; the D gene is unclear. Based on the germline V gene, the CDR1 and CDR2 sequences are MDHEN and SYDVKM. The CDR3 holds 16 amino acids from the cysteine to the phenylalanine. Only the CDR3 portion is preserved as DNA: 48 bases, with reading frame beginning at the first base. V gives up 4 bases and J gives up 0 bases, and the segment between their germline ends measures 15 bases.